This is a list of T cell receptor beta chains from one sample in a study of blood T cell repertoires in COVID-19. The assay was immunoSEQ multiplex PCR, and TCRdb's table has in-frame clones only and misses some. The sample contains approximately 150,000 clones, around four fifths of which appear only once. The sequencing input was PBMCs or T cells enriched from blood (not recorded which). Receptors originate from a woman aged 45 to 65 who had recovered from COVID-19. The CDR3 runs from the conserved cysteine through the conserved F or W. D genes are given only for firm matches. The size of a clone is reported for some rows only, either as once, few or many, or as a class for expanded clones.

clone size | J gene | D gene | V gene | CDR3 DNA | CDR3 protein
once | TRBJ2-1 | TRBD1 | TRBV5-1 | TGCGCCAGCAGCTCCGGAGTGGACAGGGGTAGGGGGGAGCAGTTCTTC | CASSSGVDRGRGEQFF
NA | TRBJ1-6 | TRBD1 | TRBV3-1/TRBV3-2 | TGTGCCAGCAGCCAAGGATCGGGCAGGGGGCGTTCACCCCTCCACTTT | CASSQGSGRGRSPLHF
few | TRBJ2-1 | TRBD2 | TRBV7-8 | TGTGCCAGCAGCTTAGAAGCGGGGGCATACAATGAGCAGTTCTTC | CASSLEAGAYNEQFF
few | TRBJ2-1 | TRBD2 | TRBV6-1 | TGTGCCAGCCTGATCGGGGGGGGCGATGAGCAGTTCTTC | CASLIGGGDEQFF
NA | TRBJ1-1 | NA | TRBV21-1 | TGTGCCAGCAGCAAAGCGCCGGGGGAAGCGAACACTGAAGCTTTCTTT | CASSKAPGEANTEAFF
once | TRBJ2-1 | NA | TRBV29-1 | TGCAGCGGTACAGGGCTATATGAGCAGTTCTTC | CSGTGLYEQFF
NA | TRBJ1-5 | NA | TRBV19 | TGTGCCAGTAATCAGGGGAGCAATCAGCCCCAGCATTTT | CASNQGSNQPQHF
few | TRBJ2-7 | NA | TRBV23-1 | TGCGCCAGCAGTCAATTAAGACAGGCTCTTAACGAGCAGTACTTC | CASSQLRQALNEQYF
NA | TRBJ1-2 | NA | TRBV12-3/TRBV12-4 | TGTGCCAGCAGTCTTAGACAGGCCTATGGCTACACCTTC | CASSLRQAYGYTF
NA | TRBJ2-5 | NA | TRBV6-5 | TGTGCCAGCAGAGACGCCAGGGTATGGGCCCAGTACTTC | CASRDARVWAQYF
NA | TRBJ1-4 | TRBD1 | TRBV9 | TGTGCCAGCAGCGCGCTGACAGGGACTAATGAAAAACTGTTTTTT | CASSALTGTNEKLFF
NA | TRBJ1-5 | NA | TRBV19 | TGTGCCAGTAGTAAACAGGGAACTTACGGTCAGCCCCAGCATTTT | CASSKQGTYGQPQHF
NA | TRBJ1-5 | NA | TRBV28 | TGTGCCAGCAGTTCGGCCCAGGTGCGTAACCTTTATAGCAATCAGCCCCAGCATTTT | CASSSAQVRNLYSNQPQHF
NA | TRBJ1-1 | NA | TRBV6-5 | TGTGCCAGCAGGGACAGGAACACTGAAGCTTTCTTT | CASRDRNTEAFF
NA | TRBJ1-1 | NA | TRBV6-5 | TGTGCCAGCAGAAAGCAAGGGGGGAACACTGAAGCTTTCTTT | CASRKQGGNTEAFF
NA | TRBJ1-1 | NA | TRBV10-3 | TGTGCCATCAGCCCAGGGGAACCGATGAACACTGAAGCTTTCTTT | CAISPGEPMNTEAFF
NA | TRBJ2-3 | TRBD2 | TRBV18 | TGTGCCAGCTCACCAGTGCGGGGGGACACAGATACGCAGTATTTT | CASSPVRGDTDTQYF
few | TRBJ1-3 | TRBD1 | TRBV27 | TGTGCCAGCAGCTCGCCCGGGACAGGGACCAACACCATATATTTT | CASSSPGTGTNTIYF
NA | TRBJ1-5 | NA | TRBV4-3 | TGCGCCAGCAGCCAAGACGCAACAGGTAATCAGCCCCAGCATTTT | CASSQDATGNQPQHF
NA | TRBJ1-5 | NA | TRBV30 | TGTGCCTGGACCTACGGGGGGCCCTACTTGGCCCAGCCCCAGCATTTT | CAWTYGGPYLAQPQHF
NA | TRBJ1-2 | TRBD1 | TRBV7-2 | TGTGCCAGCAGCTTACTAGGGGGCGGGCTCTATGGCTACACCTTC | CASSLLGGGLYGYTF
NA | TRBJ2-4 | NA | TRBV6-5 | TGTGCCAGCAGTATGGACAGTCGACGGTACTTC | CASSMDSRRYF
once | TRBJ2-6 | TRBD1 | TRBV7-2 | TGTGCCAGCAGCTCCCGTCCTTGGGGACAGGGCTCTGGGGCCAACGTCCTGACTTTC | CASSSRPWGQGSGANVLTF
NA | TRBJ1-2 | NA | TRBV19 | TGTGCCAGTAGGCGGGGGGGGGACGGCTACACCTTC | CASRRGGDGYTF
NA | TRBJ1-5 | TRBD1 | TRBV28 | TGTGCCAGCAGTTTACCGCAGACAGGGGCTCAGCCCCAGCATTTT | CASSLPQTGAQPQHF
NA | TRBJ1-5 | NA | TRBV6-2/TRBV6-3 | TGTGCCAGCAGTTACTACTGGGCTCCCCAGCATTTT | CASSYYWAPQHF
once | TRBJ1-3 | NA | TRBV18 | TGTGCCAGCTCACCAACACAAACTGGAAACACCATATATTTT | CASSPTQTGNTIYF
NA | TRBJ2-2 | TRBD2 | TRBV7-2 | TGTGCCAGCAGCCCCTGGGGACTAGCGGGAGATGGGGGCGGGGAGCTGTTTTTT | CASSPWGLAGDGGGELFF
once | TRBJ1-1 | TRBD1 | TRBV4-2 | TGTGCCAGCAGCCGGTTGGGACAGGGGGGCACTGAAGCTTTCTTT | CASSRLGQGGTEAFF
few | TRBJ1-2 | NA | TRBV19 | TGTGCCAGTAGTATGGCGAGGGGGTCTGATGGCTACACCTTC | CASSMARGSDGYTF
NA | TRBJ2-5 | TRBD1 | TRBV5-4 | TGTGCCAGCAGCTCACAGGGGTCTCAGGAAGAGACCCAGTACTTC | CASSSQGSQEETQYF
NA | TRBJ2-5 | TRBD2 | TRBV4-2 | TGTGCCAGCAGCCAAGCTGGGACTAGCGGGGGGGCCGGAGAGACCCAGTACTTC | CASSQAGTSGGAGETQYF
NA | TRBJ1-1 | NA | TRBV11-2 | TGTGCCAGCAGCTTAGGCCGTGGCAGGGGAGCTTTCTTT | CASSLGRGRGAFF
NA | TRBJ1-1 | TRBD1 | TRBV6-2/TRBV6-3 | TGTGCCAGCAGTAACCCGGGACAGGGGATTCTTAAAGCTTTCTTT | CASSNPGQGILKAFF
NA | TRBJ1-6 | TRBD1 | TRBV9 | TGTGCCAGCAGCGGAGGGACAGGAGATAATTCACCCCTCCACTTT | CASSGGTGDNSPLHF
NA | TRBJ1-5 | NA | TRBV29-1 | TGCAGCGTTGGGCAGGCTCTCAATCAGCCCCAGCATTTT | CSVGQALNQPQHF
NA | TRBJ1-4 | TRBD1 | TRBV24-1 | TGTGCCACCAGTGATTCCAGACAGGGGAAAAAACTGTTTTTT | CATSDSRQGKKLFF
NA | TRBJ2-5 | NA | TRBV7-9 | TGTGCCAGCAGCCCACCGGGACAACCCCAAGAGACCCAGTACTTC | CASSPPGQPQETQYF
NA | TRBJ1-1 | NA | TRBV4-3 | TGCGCCAGCAGCCAATGGGGGGAGGGCAAGCGAGCTTTCTTT | CASSQWGEGKRAFF
NA | TRBJ2-1 | NA | TRBV4-2 | TGTGCCAGCAGCCAAGATCAGGGAGGCAACAATGAGCAGTTCTTC | CASSQDQGGNNEQFF
NA | TRBJ2-4 | NA | TRBV4-1 | TGCGCCAGCAGCCAAGCTCTACTAGCCAAAAACATTCAGTACTTC | CASSQALLAKNIQYF
NA | TRBJ1-1 | NA | TRBV7-2 | TGTGCCAGCAGCTTCGGGGGGCCCACTGAAGCTTTCTTT | CASSFGGPTEAFF
NA | TRBJ2-1 | TRBD2 | TRBV5-1 | TGCGCCAGCAGCTTCTTAGCGGGGGGGCCTGGGAATGAGCAGTTCTTC | CASSFLAGGPGNEQFF
NA | TRBJ2-2 | NA | TRBV4-1 | TGCGCCAGCAGCCAAGGGCCCAGGAACACCGGGGAGCTGTTTTTT | CASSQGPRNTGELFF
NA | TRBJ1-5 | NA | TRBV2 | TGTGCCAGCAGTTCTGGCCAGCCCCAGCATTTT | CASSSGQPQHF
NA | TRBJ2-6 | TRBD1 | TRBV27 | TGTGCCAGCGCTTTAGGACAGGCTGGGGCCAACGTCCTGACTTTC | CASALGQAGANVLTF
once | TRBJ2-7 | NA | TRBV3-1/TRBV3-2 | TGTGCCAGCAGCCACCTGTTCGAGCAGTACTTC | CASSHLFEQYF